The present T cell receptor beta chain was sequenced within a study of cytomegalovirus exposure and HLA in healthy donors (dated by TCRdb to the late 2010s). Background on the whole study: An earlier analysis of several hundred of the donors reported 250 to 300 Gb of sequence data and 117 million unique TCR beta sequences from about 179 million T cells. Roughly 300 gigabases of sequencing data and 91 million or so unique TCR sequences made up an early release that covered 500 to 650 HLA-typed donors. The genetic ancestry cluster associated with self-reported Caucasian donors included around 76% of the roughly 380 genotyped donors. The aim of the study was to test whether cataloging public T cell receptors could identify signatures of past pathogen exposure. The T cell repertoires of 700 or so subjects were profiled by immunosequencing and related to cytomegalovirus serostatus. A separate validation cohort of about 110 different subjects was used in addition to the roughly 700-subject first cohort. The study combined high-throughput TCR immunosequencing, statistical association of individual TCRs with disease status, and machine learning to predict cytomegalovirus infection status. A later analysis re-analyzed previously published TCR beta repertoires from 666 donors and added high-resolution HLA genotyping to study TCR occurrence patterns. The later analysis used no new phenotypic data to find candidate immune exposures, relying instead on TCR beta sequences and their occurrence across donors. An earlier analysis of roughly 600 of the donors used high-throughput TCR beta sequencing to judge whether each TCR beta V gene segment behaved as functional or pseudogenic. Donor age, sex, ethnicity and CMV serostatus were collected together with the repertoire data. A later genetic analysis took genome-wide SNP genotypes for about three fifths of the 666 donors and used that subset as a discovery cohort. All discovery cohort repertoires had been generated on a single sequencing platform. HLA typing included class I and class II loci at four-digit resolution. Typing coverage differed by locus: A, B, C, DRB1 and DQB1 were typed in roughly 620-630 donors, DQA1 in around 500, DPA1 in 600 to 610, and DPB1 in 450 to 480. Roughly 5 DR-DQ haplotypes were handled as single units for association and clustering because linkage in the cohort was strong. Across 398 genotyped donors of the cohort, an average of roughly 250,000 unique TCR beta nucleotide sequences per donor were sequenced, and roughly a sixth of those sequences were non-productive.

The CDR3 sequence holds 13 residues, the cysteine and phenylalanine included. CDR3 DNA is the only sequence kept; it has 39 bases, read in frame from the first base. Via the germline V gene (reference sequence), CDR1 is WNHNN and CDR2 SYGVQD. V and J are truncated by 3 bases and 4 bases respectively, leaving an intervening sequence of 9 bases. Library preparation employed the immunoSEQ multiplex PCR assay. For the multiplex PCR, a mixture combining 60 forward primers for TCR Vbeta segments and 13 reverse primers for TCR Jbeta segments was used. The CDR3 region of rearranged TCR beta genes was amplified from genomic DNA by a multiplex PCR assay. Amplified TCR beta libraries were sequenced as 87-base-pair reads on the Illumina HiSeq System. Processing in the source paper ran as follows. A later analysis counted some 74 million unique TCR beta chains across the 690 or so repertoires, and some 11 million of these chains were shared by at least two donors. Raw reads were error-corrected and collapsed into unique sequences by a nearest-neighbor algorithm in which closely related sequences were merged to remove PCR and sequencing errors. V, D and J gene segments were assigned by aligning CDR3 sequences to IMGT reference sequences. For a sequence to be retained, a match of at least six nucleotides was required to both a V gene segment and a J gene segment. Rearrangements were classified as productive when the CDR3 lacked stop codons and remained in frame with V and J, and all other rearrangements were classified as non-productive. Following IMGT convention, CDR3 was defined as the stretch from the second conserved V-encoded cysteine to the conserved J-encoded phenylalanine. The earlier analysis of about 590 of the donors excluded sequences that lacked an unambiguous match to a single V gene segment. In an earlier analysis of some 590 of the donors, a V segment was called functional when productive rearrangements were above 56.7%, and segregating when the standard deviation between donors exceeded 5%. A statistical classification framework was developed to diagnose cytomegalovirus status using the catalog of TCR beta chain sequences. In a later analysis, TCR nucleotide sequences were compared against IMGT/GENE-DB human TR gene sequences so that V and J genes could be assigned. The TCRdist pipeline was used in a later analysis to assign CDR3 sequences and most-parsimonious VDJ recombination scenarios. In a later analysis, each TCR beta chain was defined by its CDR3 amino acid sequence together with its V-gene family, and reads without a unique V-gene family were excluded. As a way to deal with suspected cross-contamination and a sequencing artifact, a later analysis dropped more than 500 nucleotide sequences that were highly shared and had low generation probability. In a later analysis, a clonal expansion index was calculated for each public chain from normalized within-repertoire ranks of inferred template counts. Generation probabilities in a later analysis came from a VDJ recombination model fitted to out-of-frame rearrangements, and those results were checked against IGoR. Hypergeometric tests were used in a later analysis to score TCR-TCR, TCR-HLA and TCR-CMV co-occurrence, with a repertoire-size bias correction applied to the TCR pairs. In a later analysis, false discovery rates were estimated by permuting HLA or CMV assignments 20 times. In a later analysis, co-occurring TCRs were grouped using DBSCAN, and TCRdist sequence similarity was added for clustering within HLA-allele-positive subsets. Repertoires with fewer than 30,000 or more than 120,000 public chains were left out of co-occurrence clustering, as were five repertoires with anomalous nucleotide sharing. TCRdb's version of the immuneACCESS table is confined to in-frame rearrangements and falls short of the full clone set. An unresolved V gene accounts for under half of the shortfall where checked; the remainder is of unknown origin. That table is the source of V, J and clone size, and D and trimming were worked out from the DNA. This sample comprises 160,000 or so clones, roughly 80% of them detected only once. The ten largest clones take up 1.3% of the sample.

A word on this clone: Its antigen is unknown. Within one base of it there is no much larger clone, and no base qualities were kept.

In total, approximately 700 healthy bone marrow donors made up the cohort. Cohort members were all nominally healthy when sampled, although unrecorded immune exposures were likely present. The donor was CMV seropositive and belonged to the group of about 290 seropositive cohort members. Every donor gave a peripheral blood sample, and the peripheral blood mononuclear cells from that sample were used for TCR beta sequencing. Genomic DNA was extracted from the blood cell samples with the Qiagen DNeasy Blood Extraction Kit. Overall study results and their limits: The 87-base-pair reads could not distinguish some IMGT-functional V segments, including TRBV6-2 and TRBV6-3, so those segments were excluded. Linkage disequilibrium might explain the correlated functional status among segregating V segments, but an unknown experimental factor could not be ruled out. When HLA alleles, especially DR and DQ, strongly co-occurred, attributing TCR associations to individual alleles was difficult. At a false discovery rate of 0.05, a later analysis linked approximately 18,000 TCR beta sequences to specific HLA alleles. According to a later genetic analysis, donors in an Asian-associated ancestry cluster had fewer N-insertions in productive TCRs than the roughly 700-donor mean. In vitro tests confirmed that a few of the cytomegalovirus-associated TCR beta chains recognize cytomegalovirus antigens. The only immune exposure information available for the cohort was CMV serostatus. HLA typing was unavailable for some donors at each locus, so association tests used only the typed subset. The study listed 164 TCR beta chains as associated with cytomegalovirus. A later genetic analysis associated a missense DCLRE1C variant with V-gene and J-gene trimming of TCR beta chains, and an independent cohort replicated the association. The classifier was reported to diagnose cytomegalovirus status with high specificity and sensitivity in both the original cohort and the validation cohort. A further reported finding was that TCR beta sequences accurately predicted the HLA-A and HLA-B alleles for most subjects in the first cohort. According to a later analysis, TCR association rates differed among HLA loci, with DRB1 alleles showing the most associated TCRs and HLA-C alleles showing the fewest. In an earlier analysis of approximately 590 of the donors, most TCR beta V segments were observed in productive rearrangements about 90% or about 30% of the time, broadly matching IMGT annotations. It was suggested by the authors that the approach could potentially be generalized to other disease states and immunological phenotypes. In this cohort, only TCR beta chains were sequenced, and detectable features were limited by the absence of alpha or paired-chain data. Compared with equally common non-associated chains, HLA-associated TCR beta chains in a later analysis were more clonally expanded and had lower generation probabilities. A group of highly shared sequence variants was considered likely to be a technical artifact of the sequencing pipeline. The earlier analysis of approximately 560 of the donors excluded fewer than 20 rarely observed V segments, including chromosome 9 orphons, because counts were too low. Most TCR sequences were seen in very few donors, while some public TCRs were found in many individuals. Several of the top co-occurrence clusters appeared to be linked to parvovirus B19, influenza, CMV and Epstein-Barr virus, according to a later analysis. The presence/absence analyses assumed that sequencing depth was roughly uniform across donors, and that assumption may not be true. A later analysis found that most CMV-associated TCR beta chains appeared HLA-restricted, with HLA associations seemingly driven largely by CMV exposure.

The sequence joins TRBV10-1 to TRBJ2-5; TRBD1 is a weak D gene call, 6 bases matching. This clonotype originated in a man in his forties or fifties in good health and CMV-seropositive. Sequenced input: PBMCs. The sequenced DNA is TGCGCCAGCAGTGATCCAGGGGTAGAGACCCAGTACTTC. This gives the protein CASSDPGVETQYF.